The text below deals with one T cell receptor beta chain. The data belong to a study of regulatory T cells in long-lasting Graves disease. Construction of TCR beta libraries relied on iRepertoire HTBI primers and on Arm-PCR targeting CDR3 regions. TCRdb independently ran MiXCR on the multiplex PCR reads; one entry per CDR3 protein. The top ten hold more than 11% of the sample, which has some 250,000 distinct CDR3 sequences, around 21% seen once. Time point indicated: newly diagnosed GD, antithyroid drugs for less than 3 months. From RNA extracted from PBMCs, the TCR library was made. The V gene's germline CDR1 is MDHEN and CDR2 SYDVKM. The CDR3 is made up of 15 amino acids. V was pared by 2 bases and J by 1 base, with 11 bases between.

V and J are TRBV28 and TRBJ1-1; D gene ambiguous. This TCR came from a female donor with Graves disease. The specimen comprised peripheral blood mononuclear cells (PBMCs), sampled at new diagnosis, from a patient treated with antithyroid drugs. The CDR3: CASSLGVVWNTEAFF. The CDR3 coding sequence is TGTGCCAGCAGTTTAGGGGTCGTGTGGAACACTGAAGCTTTCTTT. Together with reference TRBV28 and TRBJ1-1, the CDR3 gives the full variable domain: DVKVTQSSRYLVKRTGEKVFLECVQDMDHENMFWYRQDPGLGLRLIYFSYDVKMKEKGDIPEGYSVSREKKERFSLILESASTNQTSMYLCASSLGVVWNTEAFFGQGTRLTVV.